This TCR beta chain was recorded in a study of T cell responses to AZD1222 COVID-19 vaccine. This clone was seen only a few times. Antigen unknown. Other nucleotide sequences from this sample produce the same CDR3. Study results and caveats: Without day 14 samples, only post-peak T cell repertoires were studied.

The repertoire was sequenced with immunoSEQ multiplex PCR; TCRdb's copy has only in-frame clones and lacks some. The table includes some 110,000 clones, around nine tenths detected once. CDR3 length: 13 residues. Germline V gene sequence: CDR1 LNHNV, CDR2 YYDKDF (reference sequence). Trimming cost V 3 bases and J 1 base, with 6 bases left between them. This clonotype originated in an adult in good health. The chain recombines TRBV15 with TRBJ1-1, with D possibly TRBD1 on 6 matching bases. The sequencing here drew on peripheral blood, taken on day 0 of AZD1222 vaccination. CDR3 coding DNA: TGTGCCACCAGCAGGACAGGGAACACTGAAGCTTTCTTT. This gives the protein CATSRTGNTEAFF.